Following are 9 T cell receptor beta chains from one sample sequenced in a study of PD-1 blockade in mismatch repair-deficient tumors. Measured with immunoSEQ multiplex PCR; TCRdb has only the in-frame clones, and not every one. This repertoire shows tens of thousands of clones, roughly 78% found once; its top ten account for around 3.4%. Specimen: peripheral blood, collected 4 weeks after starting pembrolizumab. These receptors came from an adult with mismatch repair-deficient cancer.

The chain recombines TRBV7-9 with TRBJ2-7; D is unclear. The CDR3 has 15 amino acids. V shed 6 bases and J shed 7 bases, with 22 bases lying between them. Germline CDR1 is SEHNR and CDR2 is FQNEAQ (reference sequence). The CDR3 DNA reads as TGTGCCAGCAGTTTCCTGAACGGACCCCATCGGGAGCAGTACTTC. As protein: CASSFLNGPHREQYF.

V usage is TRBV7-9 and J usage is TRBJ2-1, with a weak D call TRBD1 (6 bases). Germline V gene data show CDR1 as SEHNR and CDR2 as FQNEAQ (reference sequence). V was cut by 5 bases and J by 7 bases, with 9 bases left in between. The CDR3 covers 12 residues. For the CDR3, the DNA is TGTGCCAGCAGCGCTACAGGGAATGAGCAGTTCTTC. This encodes CASSATGNEQFF.

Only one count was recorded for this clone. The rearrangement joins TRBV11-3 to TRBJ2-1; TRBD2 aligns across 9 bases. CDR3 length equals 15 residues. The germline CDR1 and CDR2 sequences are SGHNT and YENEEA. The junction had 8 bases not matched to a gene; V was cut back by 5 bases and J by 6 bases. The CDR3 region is CASSLLAGDFNEQFF. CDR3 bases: TGTGCCAGCAGCCTCTTAGCGGGAGATTTCAATGAGCAGTTCTTC. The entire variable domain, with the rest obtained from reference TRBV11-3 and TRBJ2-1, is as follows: EAGVVQSPRYKIIEKKQPVAFWCNPISGHNTLYWYLQNLGQGPELLIRYENEEAVDDSQLPKDRFSAERLKGVDSTLKIQPAELGDSAVYLCASSLLAGDFNEQFFGPGTRLTVL.

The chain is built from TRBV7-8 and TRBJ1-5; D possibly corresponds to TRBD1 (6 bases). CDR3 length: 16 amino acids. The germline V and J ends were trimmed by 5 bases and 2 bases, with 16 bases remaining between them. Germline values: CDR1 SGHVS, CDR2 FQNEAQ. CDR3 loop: CASSLTGSPGNQPQHF. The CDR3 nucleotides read TGTGCCAGCAGCCTTACAGGGTCCCCTGGCAATCAGCCCCAGCATTTT.

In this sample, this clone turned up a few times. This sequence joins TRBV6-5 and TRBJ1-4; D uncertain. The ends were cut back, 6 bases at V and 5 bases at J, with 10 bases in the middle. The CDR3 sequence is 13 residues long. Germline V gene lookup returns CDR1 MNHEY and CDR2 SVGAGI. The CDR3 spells CASRRRPNEKLFF. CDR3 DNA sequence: TGTGCCAGCAGGCGTAGGCCGAATGAAAAACTGTTTTTT.

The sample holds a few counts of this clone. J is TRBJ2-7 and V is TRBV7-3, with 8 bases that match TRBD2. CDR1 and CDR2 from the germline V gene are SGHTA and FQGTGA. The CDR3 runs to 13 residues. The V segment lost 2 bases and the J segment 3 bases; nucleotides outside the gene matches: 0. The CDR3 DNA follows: TGTGCCAGCAGCTTACTAGCGGGCTACGAGCAGTACTTC. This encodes CASSLLAGYEQYF.

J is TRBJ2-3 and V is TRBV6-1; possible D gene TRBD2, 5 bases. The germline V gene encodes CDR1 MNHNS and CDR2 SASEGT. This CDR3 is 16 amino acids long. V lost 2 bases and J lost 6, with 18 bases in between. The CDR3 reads CASSEYVREGLDTQYF. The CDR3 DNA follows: TGTGCCAGCAGTGAATATGTCCGGGAAGGACTTGATACGCAGTATTTT.

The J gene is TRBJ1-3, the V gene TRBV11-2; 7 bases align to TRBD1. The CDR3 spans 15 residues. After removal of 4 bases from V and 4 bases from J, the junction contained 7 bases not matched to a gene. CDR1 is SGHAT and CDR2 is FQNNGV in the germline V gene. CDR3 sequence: CASSSNRGSGNTIYF. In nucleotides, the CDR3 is TGTGCCAGCAGCTCCAACAGGGGATCCGGAAACACCATATATTTT. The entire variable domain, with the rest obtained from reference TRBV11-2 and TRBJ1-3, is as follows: EAGVAQSPRYKIIEKRQSVAFWCNPISGHATLYWYQQILGQGPKLLIQFQNNGVVDDSQLPKDRFSAERLKGVDSTLKIQPAKLEDSAVYLCASSSNRGSGNTIYFGEGSWLTVV.

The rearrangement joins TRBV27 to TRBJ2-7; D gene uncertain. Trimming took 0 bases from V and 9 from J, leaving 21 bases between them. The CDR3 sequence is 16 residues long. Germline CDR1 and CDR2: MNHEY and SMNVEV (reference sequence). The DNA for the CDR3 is TGTGCCAGCAGTTTATCTTATCGTCCCGGCAGTTCTGGGCAGTACTTC. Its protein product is CASSLSYRPGSSGQYF.